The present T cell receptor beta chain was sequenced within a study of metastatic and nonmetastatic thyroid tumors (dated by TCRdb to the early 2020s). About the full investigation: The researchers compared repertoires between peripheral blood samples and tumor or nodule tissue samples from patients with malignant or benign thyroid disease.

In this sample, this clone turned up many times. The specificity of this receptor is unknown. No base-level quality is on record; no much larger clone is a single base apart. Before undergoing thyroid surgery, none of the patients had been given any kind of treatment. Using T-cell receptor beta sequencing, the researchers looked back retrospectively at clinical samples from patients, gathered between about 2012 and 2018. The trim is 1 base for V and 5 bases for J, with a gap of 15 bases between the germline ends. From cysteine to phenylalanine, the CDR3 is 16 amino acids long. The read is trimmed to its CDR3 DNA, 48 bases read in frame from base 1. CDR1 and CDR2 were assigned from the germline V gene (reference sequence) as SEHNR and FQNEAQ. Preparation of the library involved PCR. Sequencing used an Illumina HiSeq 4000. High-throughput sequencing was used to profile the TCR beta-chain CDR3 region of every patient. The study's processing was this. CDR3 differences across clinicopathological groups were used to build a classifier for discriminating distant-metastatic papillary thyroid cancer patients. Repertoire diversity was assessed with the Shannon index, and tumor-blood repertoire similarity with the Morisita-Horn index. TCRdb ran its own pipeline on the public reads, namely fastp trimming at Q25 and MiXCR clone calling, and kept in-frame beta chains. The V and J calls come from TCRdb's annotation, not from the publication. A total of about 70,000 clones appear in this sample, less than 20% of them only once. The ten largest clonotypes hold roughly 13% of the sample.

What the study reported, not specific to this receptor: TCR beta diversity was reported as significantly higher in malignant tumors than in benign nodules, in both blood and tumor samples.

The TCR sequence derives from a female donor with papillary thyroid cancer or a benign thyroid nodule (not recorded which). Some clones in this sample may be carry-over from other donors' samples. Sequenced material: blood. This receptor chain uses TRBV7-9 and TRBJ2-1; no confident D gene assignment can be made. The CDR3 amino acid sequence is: CASSLGPLVLDNEQFF. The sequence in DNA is TGTGCCAGCAGCTTAGGGCCTCTGGTTCTAGACAATGAGCAGTTCTTC.